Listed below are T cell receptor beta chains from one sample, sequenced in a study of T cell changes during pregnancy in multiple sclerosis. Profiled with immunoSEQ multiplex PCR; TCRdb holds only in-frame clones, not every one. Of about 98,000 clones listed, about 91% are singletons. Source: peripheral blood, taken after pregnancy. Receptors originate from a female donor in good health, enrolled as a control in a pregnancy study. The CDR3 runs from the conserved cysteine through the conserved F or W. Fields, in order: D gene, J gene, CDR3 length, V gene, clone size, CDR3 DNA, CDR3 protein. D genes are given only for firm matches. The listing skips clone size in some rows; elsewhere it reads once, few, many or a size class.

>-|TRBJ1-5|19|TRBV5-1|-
TGCGCCAGCAGCTTGGACCCCGTCGCCGGGGGTTATAGCAATCAGCCCCAGCATTTT
CASSLDPVAGGYSNQPQHF
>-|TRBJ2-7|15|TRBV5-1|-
TGCGCCAGCCACGGCGGGGGCGGTCCGGGCTACGAGCAGTACTTC
CASHGGGGPGYEQYF
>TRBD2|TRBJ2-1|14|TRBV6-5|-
TGTGCCAGCCGAGTAGCGGGAGCCTACAATGAGCAGTTCTTC
CASRVAGAYNEQFF
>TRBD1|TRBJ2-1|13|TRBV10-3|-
TGTGCCATCAGCGGGACAGGGGGGAATGAGCAGTTCTTC
CAISGTGGNEQFF
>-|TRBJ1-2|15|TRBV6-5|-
TGTGCCAGCAGTTACTCGTTTTACACAGGCGGTGGCTACACCTTC
CASSYSFYTGGGYTF
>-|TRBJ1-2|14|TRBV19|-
TGTGCCAGTAGTATTGGGCACAGGTCAAATGGCTACACCTTC
CASSIGHRSNGYTF
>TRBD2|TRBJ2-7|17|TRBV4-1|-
TGCGCCAGCAGCCAAGATCTTATCGGCGGGAGGGCCTACGAGCAGTACTTC
CASSQDLIGGRAYEQYF
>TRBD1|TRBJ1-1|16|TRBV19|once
TGTGCCAGTAGTATTACGGCGGCAGGGGGCTTCGCTGAAGCTTTCTTT
CASSITAAGGFAEAFF
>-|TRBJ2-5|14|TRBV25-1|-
TGTGCCAGCAGATATCGGGGGGCCCAGGAGACCCAGTACTTC
CASRYRGAQETQYF
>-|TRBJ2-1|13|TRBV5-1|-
TGCGCCAGCGGCAAGGGCGGGTCCAATGAGCAGTTCTTC
CASGKGGSNEQFF
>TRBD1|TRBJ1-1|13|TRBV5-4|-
TGTGCCAGCAGCGACTTGGACAGGGATGAAGCTTTCTTT
CASSDLDRDEAFF
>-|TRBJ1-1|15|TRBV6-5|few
TGTGCCAGCAGTTACTCGGCCAGGATCACGACTGAAGCTTTCTTT
CASSYSARITTEAFF
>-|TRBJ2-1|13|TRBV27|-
TGTGCCAGCAGTTTAACCCCGGGTTATGAGCAGTTCTTC
CASSLTPGYEQFF
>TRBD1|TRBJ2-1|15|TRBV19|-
TGTGCCAGTAACCCGTATTTAGGGCCAGGGGGTGAGCAGTTCTTC
CASNPYLGPGGEQFF
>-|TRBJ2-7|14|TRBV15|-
TGTGCCACCAGCAGGGCGGGCTTGAACTACGAGCAGTACTTC
CATSRAGLNYEQYF
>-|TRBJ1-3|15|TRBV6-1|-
TGTGCCAGCAGTGTCTCCCACAGCTCTGGAAACACCATATATTTT
CASSVSHSSGNTIYF
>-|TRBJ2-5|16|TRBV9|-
TGTGCCAGCAGCGTCCAGGCCGGGGGGCTACAAGAGACCCAGTACTTC
CASSVQAGGLQETQYF
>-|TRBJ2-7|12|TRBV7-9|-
TGTGCCAGCAGCTTAGCAGGGGACGAGCAGTACTTC
CASSLAGDEQYF
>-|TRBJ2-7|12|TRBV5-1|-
TGCGCCAGCAGCTCGCCAACTTCCGAGCAGTACTTC
CASSSPTSEQYF
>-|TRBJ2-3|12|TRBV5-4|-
TGTGCCAGCAGCGGGGGGGCTCATACGCAGTATTTT
CASSGGAHTQYF
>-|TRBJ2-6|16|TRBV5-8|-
TGTGCCAGCAGCCTCCAAGTGGGGCCAGGGGCCAACGTCCTGACTTTC
CASSLQVGPGANVLTF
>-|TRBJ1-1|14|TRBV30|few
TGTGCCTGGACCCGAATTGACATGAACACTGAAGCTTTCTTT
CAWTRIDMNTEAFF
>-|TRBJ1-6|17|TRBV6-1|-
TGTGCCAGCAGTGAAGTCCCTCCGAGCTCCTATAATTCACCCCTCCACTTT
CASSEVPPSSYNSPLHF
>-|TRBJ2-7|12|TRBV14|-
TGTGCCAGCAGCTCCGACAGCTACGAGCAGTACTTC
CASSSDSYEQYF
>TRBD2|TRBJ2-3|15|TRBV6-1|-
TGTGCCAGCACCCACCGCGGGAGCCCCCCAGATACGCAGTATTTT
CASTHRGSPPDTQYF
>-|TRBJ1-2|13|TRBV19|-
TGTGCCACCCTGCGGGGAGCTAACTATGGCTACACCTTC
CATLRGANYGYTF
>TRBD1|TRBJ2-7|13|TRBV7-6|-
TGTGCCAGCAGCTTCGGGGACAGCTACGAGCAGTACTTC
CASSFGDSYEQYF
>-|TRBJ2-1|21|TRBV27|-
TGTGCCAGCAGTTTTCAAAGGGGGGACAGGGTAGAGGAGCGGGAGAGGAATGAGCAGTTCTTC
CASSFQRGDRVEERERNEQFF
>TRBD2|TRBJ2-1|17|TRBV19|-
TGTGCCAGTAGTCTAACGCTACTAGCGGGTAGTCGGGATGAGCAGTTCTTC
CASSLTLLAGSRDEQFF
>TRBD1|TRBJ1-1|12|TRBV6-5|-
TGTGCCAGCAGCAGGGGGCAAGGTGAAGCTTTCTTT
CASSRGQGEAFF
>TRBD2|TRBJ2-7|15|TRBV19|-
TGTGCCAGTAGTATAGTGACTAGCGGTCCCTACGAGCAGTACTTC
CASSIVTSGPYEQYF
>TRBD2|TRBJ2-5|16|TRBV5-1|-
TGCGCCAGCAGCTTGGTTGCTAGCGGGAGGCAAGAGACCCAGTACTTC
CASSLVASGRQETQYF
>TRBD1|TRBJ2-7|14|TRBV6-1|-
TGTGCCAGCAGTGAGGGACAGACCTCCTACGAGCAGTACTTC
CASSEGQTSYEQYF
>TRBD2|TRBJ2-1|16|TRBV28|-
TGTGCCAGCAGTTTGGGGAGAGCGGGAGGGCAAGATGAGCAGTTCTTC
CASSLGRAGGQDEQFF
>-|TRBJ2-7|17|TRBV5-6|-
TGTGCCAGCGAACCGACTATCAGAAGAAATCTTCAGCTCGAGCAGTACTTC
CASEPTIRRNLQLEQYF
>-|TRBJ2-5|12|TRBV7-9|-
TGTGCCAGCAGCTCAGGGATGGAGACCCAGTACTTC
CASSSGMETQYF
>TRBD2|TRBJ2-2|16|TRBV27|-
TGTGCCAGCAGTCCGCGACTAGCGGGGTTCACCGGGGAGCTGTTTTTT
CASSPRLAGFTGELFF
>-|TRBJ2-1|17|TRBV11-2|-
TGTGCCAGCAGCCCTACTTCTCGGACAGCTGGGTACAATGAGCAGTTCTTC
CASSPTSRTAGYNEQFF
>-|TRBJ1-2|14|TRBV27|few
TGTGCCAGCAGTCCCGCATCAGGCGGGAATGGCTACACCTTC
CASSPASGGNGYTF
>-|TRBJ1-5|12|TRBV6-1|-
TGTGCCAGCACGAACAGCCTCCAGCCCCAGCATTTT
CASTNSLQPQHF
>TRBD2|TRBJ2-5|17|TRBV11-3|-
TGTGCCAGCAGCCCACAAGAAAGGCGGGGGGACCAAGAGACCCAGTACTTC
CASSPQERRGDQETQYF
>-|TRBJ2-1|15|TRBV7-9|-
TGTGCCAGCAGCCCCGGGGAAGCAGCCTACAATGAGCAGTTCTTC
CASSPGEAAYNEQFF
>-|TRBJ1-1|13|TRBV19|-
TGTGCCAGTAGTATTCGGGGACATGCTGAAGCTTTCTTT
CASSIRGHAEAFF
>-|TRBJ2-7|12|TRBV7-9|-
TGTGCCAGCAGCTTAGACTTCTACGAGCAGTACTTC
CASSLDFYEQYF
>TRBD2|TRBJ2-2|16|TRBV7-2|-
TGTGCCAGCAGCTTAGAAGTGGGAGGGCCGTTTGGGGAGCTGTTTTTT
CASSLEVGGPFGELFF
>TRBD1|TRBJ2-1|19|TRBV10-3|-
TGTGCCATGACGTCGGCACCCTGGACAGGGCTTTACTCCTACAATGAGCAGTTCTTC
CAMTSAPWTGLYSYNEQFF
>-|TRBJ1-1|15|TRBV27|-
TGTGCCAGCAGCCGCTTAGGGGGTATGAACACTGAAGCTTTCTTT
CASSRLGGMNTEAFF
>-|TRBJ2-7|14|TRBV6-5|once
TGTGCCAGCAGTTACCGAGGTCGGTCCTACGAGCAGTACTTC
CASSYRGRSYEQYF
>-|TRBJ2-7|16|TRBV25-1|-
TGTGCCAGCATTCGATCCCGCAGGGCCTTTCCCTACGAGCAGTACTTC
CASIRSRRAFPYEQYF
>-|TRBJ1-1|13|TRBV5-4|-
TGTGCCAGCAGCTTGGAGCGAGGCACTGAAGCTTTCTTT
CASSLERGTEAFF
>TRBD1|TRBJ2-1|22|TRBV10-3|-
TGTGCCATCACGTTGTCGGGGGCGGACAGGGGGTTTCCCCGTAGCTCCTACAATGAGCAGTTCTTC
CAITLSGADRGFPRSSYNEQFF